This TCR beta chain derives from a study of T cell repertoires in cytomegalovirus infection. Study-level background: Used in the study were CMV epitopes, some recently identified and HLA-C-restricted, others well-studied and HLA-B-restricted. In public TCR beta signatures, there were indications of both CMV infection and matching HLA type.

One entry per CDR3 protein results from TCRdb running MiXCR on the reads. The sample lists about a million distinct CDR3 sequences; around 29% were seen once. Study-level results: The cumulative frequency of public TCR beta families identified carriers of CMV plus the relevant HLA.

A few counts support this clonotype. What it recognizes is unknown. The specimen was cultured CD8+ T cells from PBMCs, collected from culture after CMV antigen stimulation. This receptor was obtained from a human donor in good health (CMV status not recorded). Some clones in this sample may be carry-over from other donors' samples.

CDR3 amino acids: CASSPLGQLNQPQHF. The CDR3 bases are TGTGCCAGCAGCCCCCTGGGGCAGCTTAATCAGCCCCAGCATTTT. V gene TRBV7-9 combines with J gene TRBJ1-5; tentative D call: TRBD1 (5 bases). This CDR3 is built from 15 residues. V lost 5 bases to trimming and J lost 4 bases, with 15 bases between them. Germline CDR1 reads SEHNR; CDR2 reads FQNEAQ (reference sequence).